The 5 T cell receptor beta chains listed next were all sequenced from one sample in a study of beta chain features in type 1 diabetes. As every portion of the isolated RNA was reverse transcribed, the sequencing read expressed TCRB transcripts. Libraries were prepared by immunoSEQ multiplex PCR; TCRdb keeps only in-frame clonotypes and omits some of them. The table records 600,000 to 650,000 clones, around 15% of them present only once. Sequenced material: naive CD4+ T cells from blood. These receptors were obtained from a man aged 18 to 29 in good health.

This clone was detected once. CDR3 nucleotide sequence: TGTGCCAGCAGTGAAGGGGTACAGGCAGATACGCAGTATTTT. Translation: CASSEGVQADTQYF. The chain recombines TRBV25-1 with TRBJ2-3; perhaps TRBD1 as D (5 bases). The CDR3 runs 14 residues. V lost 2 bases, J lost 4 bases, and 10 bases lay in between. CDR1 and CDR2 from the germline V gene are MGHDK and SYGVNS. Full variable domain (outside the CDR3, taken from reference TRBV25-1 and TRBJ2-3): EADIYQTPRYLVIGTGKKITLECSQTMGHDKMYWYQQDPGMELHLIHYSYGVNSTEKGDLSSESTVSRIRTEHFPLTLESARPSHTSQYLCASSEGVQADTQYFGPGTRLTVL.

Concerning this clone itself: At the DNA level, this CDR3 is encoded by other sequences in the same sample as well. The CDR3 loop reads CASSLTGQNTEAFF. As DNA, the CDR3 is TGTGCCAGCAGCTTAACGGGACAAAACACTGAAGCTTTCTTT. The rearrangement joins TRBV7-3 to TRBJ1-1; perhaps TRBD1 as D (6 bases). Germline V gives CDR1 SGHTA, CDR2 FQGTGA. This CDR3 is built from 14 residues. The germline V and J ends were trimmed by 0 bases and 2 bases, with 7 bases remaining between them.

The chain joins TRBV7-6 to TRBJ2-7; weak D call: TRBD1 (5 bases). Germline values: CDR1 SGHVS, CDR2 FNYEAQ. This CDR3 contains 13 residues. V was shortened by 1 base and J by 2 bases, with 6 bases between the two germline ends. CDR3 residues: CASSLGQPYEQYF. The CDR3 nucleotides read TGTGCCAGCAGCTTAGGACAGCCCTACGAGCAGTACTTC.

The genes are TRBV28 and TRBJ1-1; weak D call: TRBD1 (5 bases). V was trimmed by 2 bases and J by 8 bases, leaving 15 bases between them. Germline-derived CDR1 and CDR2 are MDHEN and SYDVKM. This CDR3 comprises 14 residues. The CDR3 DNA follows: TGTGCCAGCAGTTTACGCAGACTGGGGGTGGAAGCTTTCTTT. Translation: CASSLRRLGVEAFF.

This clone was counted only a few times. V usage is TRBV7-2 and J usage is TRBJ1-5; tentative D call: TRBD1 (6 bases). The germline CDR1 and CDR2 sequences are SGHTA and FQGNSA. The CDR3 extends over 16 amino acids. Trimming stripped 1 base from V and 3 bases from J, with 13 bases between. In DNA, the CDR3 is TGTGCCAGCAGCTTAGGGTGGTCAGGGGCCAATCAGCCCCAGCATTTT. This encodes CASSLGWSGANQPQHF.